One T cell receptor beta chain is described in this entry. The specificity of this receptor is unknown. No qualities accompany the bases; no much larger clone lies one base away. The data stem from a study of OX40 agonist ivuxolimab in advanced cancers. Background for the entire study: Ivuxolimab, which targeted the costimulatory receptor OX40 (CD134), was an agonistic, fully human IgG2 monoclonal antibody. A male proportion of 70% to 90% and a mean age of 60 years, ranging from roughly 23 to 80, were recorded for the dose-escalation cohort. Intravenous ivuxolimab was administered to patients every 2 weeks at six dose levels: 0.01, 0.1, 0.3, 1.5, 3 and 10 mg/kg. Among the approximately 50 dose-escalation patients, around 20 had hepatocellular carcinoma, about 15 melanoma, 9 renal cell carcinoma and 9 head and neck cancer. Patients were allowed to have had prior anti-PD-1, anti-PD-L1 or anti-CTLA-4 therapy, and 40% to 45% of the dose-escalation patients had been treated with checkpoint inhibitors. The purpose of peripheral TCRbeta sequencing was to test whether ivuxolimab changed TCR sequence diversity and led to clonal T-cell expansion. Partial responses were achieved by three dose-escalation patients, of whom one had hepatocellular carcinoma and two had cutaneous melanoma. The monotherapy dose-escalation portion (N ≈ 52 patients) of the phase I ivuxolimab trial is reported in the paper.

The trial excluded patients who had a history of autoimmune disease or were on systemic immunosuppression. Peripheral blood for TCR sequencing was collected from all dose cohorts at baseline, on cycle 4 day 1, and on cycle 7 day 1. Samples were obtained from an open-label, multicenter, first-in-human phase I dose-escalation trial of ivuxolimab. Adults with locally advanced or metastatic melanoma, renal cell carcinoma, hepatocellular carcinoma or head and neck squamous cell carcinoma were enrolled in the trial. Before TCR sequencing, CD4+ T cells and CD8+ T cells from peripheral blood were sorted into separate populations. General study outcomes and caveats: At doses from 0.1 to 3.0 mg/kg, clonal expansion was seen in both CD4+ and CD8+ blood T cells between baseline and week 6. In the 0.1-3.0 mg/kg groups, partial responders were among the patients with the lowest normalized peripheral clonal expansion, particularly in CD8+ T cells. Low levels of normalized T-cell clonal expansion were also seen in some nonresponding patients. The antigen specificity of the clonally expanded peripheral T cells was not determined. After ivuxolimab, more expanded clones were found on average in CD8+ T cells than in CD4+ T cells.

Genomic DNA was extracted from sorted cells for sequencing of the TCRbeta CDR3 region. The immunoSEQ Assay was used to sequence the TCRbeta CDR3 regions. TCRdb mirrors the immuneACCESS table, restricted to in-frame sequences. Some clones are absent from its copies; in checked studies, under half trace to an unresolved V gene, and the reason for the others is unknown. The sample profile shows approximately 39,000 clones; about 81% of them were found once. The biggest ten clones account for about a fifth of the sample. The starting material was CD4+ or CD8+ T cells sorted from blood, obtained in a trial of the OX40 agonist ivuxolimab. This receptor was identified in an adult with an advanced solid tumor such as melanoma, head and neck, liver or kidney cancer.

Here is the DNA: TGTGCCAGCAGCTCTAGCGGGGGGGCCTTGCATGAGCAGTTCTTC. The resulting protein is CASSSSGGALHEQFF. The chain links TRBV10-3 with TRBJ2-1; the central 12 bases match TRBD2. From its cysteine to its phenylalanine, the CDR3 spans 15 amino acids. Left in the record is the CDR3 DNA by itself, 45 bases read in frame from the first base. The junction shows trimming of 10 bases on V and 8 bases on J, and the gene matches do not reach 12 bases of it. The germline V gene sets CDR1 to ENHRY and CDR2 to SYGVKD.